The 17 T cell receptor beta chains below were found in one sample sequenced in a study of monozygotic twins with inflammatory bowel disease (dated by TCRdb to about 2019). Libraries were built with 5' RACE. Instrument on record: Illumina HiSeq 2500. TCRdb reanalyzed the reads, keeping one entry per CDR3 protein sequence and omitting DNA. The sample table records more than 350,000 distinct CDR3 sequences. In total, the top ten clones hold 2% to 3% of the sample. The sample was blood. These receptor sequences come from a human donor with ulcerative colitis or Crohn's disease, or a healthy co-twin of an affected twin (not recorded which).

The gene calls are TRBV19 and TRBJ2-4. CDR3 length: 16 amino acids. Germline V lookup: CDR1 LNHDA, CDR2 SQIVND (reference sequence). The CDR3 spells CASSPRVGLAKNIQYF.

The chain combines TRBV6-2 or TRBV6-3 with TRBJ2-1; the TRBD1 assignment by TCRdb is unverifiable without DNA. The germline V gene encodes CDR1 MNHEY and CDR2 SVGEGT. The CDR3 consists of 15 residues. The CDR3 sequence is CASSYNRGGYNEQFF.

The V call is TRBV7-9, the J call TRBJ2-3; TCRdb designates TRBD1, a call that cannot be tested without DNA. This CDR3 comprises 13 residues. Germline assignment: CDR1 SEHNR and CDR2 FQNEAQ (reference sequence). This CDR3 reads CASSGQATDTQYF.

The CDR3 is CASSLKGDQPQHF. V gene TRBV27 combines with J gene TRBJ1-5; checking the TCRdb D call of TRBD1 is not possible without DNA. Germline values: CDR1 MNHEY, CDR2 SMNVEV (reference sequence). This CDR3 has 13 amino acids.

This chain uses TRBV7-3 with TRBJ2-1; TCRdb indicates TRBD2, and absent DNA this call remains unverified. The CDR3 contains 14 residues. Per the germline V gene, CDR1 is SGHTA and CDR2 is FQGTGA. CDR3 in amino acids: CASSWAGSYNEQFF.

The V and J genes are TRBV20-1 and TRBJ1-5; TCRdb calls TRBD1, which cannot be checked without DNA. Germline V gene sequence: CDR1 DFQATT, CDR2 SNEGSKA (reference sequence). The CDR3 is 14 amino acids. This CDR3 is CSAEGGQGGQPQHF.

The CDR3 loop reads CSARQSGRGRISGNTIYF. V usage is TRBV20-1 and J usage is TRBJ1-3; TCRdb proposes TRBD1, but this gene call is untestable without DNA. Germline CDR1 is DFQATT and CDR2 is SNEGSKA (reference sequence). This CDR3 is 18 amino acids long.

The V call is TRBV6-5, the J call TRBJ2-3; the TCRdb D gene call, TRBD2, has no DNA to confirm it. Germline CDR1 reads MNHEY; CDR2 reads SVGAGI. The CDR3 runs to 16 residues. The CDR3 protein is CASSYSQRHSTDTQYF.

J is TRBJ2-3 and V is TRBV7-2; no DNA is available, so the TRBD2 call from TCRdb remains unchecked. The germline gives CDR1 SGHTA, CDR2 FQGNSA. The CDR3 consists of 14 residues. The CDR3 sequence is CASSRSRTLDTQYF.

The chain recombines TRBV7-8 with TRBJ2-2; TCRdb names TRBD2, which stays unverified in the absence of DNA. Germline V gene sequence: CDR1 SGHVS, CDR2 FQNEAQ. The CDR3 extends over 17 amino acids. CDR3 in amino acids: CASTILVGGHGSGELFF.

The chain uses TRBV19 and TRBJ1-5. Looked up from germline, CDR1 is LNHDA and CDR2 is SQIVND (reference sequence). The CDR3 extends over 16 amino acids. The CDR3 loop is CASTQGAGVANQPQHF.

V usage is TRBV5-6 and J usage is TRBJ1-5; TCRdb calls TRBD1, which cannot be checked without DNA. CDR3 length equals 16 residues. CDR1 and CDR2 (germline): SGHDT, YYEEEE. The CDR3: CASSAEAGDSNQPQHF.

V is TRBV7-9 and J is TRBJ2-5; TCRdb's assignment of TRBD2 cannot be checked, as there is no DNA. Germline V lookup: CDR1 SEHNR, CDR2 FQNEAQ (reference sequence). CDR3 length equals 12 residues. CDR3 sequence reads: CASSFWEETQYF.

The J gene is TRBJ2-5, the V gene TRBV19; the D call of TRBD1 rests on TCRdb alone, since no DNA is present to check it. The CDR3 has 16 amino acids. Per germline, CDR1 LNHDA and CDR2 SQIVND (reference sequence). The CDR3 loop reads CASSISMTTVQETQYF.

This chain joins TRBV7-2 and TRBJ2-3. The CDR3 covers 15 residues. Per the germline V gene, CDR1 is SGHTA and CDR2 is FQGNSA. CDR3 sequence reads: CASSRRASDTDTQYF.

The chain employs TRBV5-1 and TRBJ2-2. CDR1 SGHRS and CDR2 YFSETQ come from the germline V gene. The CDR3 has 11 residues. CDR3 amino acids: CASSPSGELFF.

The chain is built from TRBV11-3 and TRBJ2-2; TCRdb's assignment of TRBD2 cannot be checked, as there is no DNA. Germline V gives CDR1 SGHNT, CDR2 YENEEA. The CDR3 is 16 amino acids. The CDR3 here is CASSLSGLAGAGELFF. The full variable domain, with the rest looked up from reference TRBV11-3 and TRBJ2-2, is EAGVVQSPRYKIIEKKQPVAFWCNPISGHNTLYWYLQNLGQGPELLIRYENEEAVDDSQLPKDRFSAERLKGVDSTLKIQPAELGDSAVYLCASSLSGLAGAGELFFGEGSRLTVL.